These 7 T cell receptor beta chains were all obtained from the same sample, sequenced in a study of blood T cell repertoires in COVID-19 (dated by TCRdb to 2020 to 2021). Library construction relied on the immunoSEQ multiplex PCR assay. The clones in this table, taken by TCRdb from immuneACCESS, are in-frame only. Not every clone is retained; where verified, under half of the shortfall comes from an unresolved V gene, and the cause of the rest is unknown. This sample gives over 95,000 clones in total; around 89% of them show up just once. About 18% of the sample rests with the top ten. Material: peripheral blood. These receptor sequences come from a human donor with acute or convalescent COVID-19. The donor label of this sample is uncertain.

The chain joins TRBV28 to TRBJ2-7, with a possible D match to TRBD1 (6 bases). CDR1 MDHEN and CDR2 SYDVKM come from the germline V gene. The CDR3 runs 12 residues. Trimming left V 3 bases short and J 6 bases short, with 9 bases between. CDR3 coding DNA: TGTGCCAGCAGTTTGACGGACAGCGAGCAGTACTTC. Translation gives CASSLTDSEQYF.

As regards this clone: The sample carries other DNA sequences with the same CDR3. This chain joins TRBV9 and TRBJ1-1, with 8 bases identical to TRBD1. CDR3 length equals 14 residues. CDR1 and CDR2 from the germline V gene are SGDLS and YYNGEE. V was clipped by 2 bases and J by 2 bases; unmatched bases: 2. The CDR3 region is CASSVQGANTEAFF. As DNA, the CDR3 is TGTGCCAGCAGCGTCCAGGGGGCTAACACTGAAGCTTTCTTT.

The chain combines TRBV19 with TRBJ1-5; no clear D. Germline V CDR1 and CDR2: LNHDA, SQIVND (reference sequence). V was pared by 3 bases and J by 6 bases, with 9 bases between. The CDR3 loop spans 13 amino acids. CDR3 DNA sequence: TGTGCCAGTAGTATGCGAGGGCCTCAGCCCCAGCATTTT. This sequence encodes CASSMRGPQPQHF. The full variable domain, its missing parts supplied by reference TRBV19 and TRBJ1-5, is DGGITQSPKYLFRKEGQNVTLSCEQNLNHDAMYWYRQDPGQGLRLIYYSQIVNDFQKGDIAEGYSVSREKKESFPLTVTSAQKNPTAFYLCASSMRGPQPQHFGDGTRLSIL.

The CDR3 DNA reads TGTGCCAGTCGCATACAGGGGGCCGACACCGGGGAGCTGTTTTTT. Amino acid sequence: CASRIQGADTGELFF. The chain carries TRBV3-1 (or the pseudogene TRBV3-2) and TRBJ2-2; 9 nucleotides align to TRBD1. This CDR3 has 15 amino acids. The germline V gene encodes CDR1 LGHDT and CDR2 YNNKEL (reference sequence). After removal of 9 bases from V and 3 bases from J, the junction contained 8 bases not matched to a gene.

V is TRBV5-1 and J is TRBJ2-7; D might be TRBD1 (5 bases). This CDR3 comprises 13 residues. CDR1 is SGHRS, CDR2 YFSETQ, per germline. The V end was cut by 0 bases, the J end by 5 bases, with 9 bases between. The CDR3 reads CASSLGGANEQYF. CDR3 bases: TGCGCCAGCAGCTTGGGGGGCGCGAACGAGCAGTACTTC.

The chain joins TRBV30 to TRBJ2-1; 8 bases align to TRBD2. This CDR3 is built from 16 residues. V was pared by 2 bases and J by 2 bases, with 8 bases of the junction left unmatched. CDR1 is GTSNPN, CDR2 SVGIG, per germline (reference sequence). The CDR3 reads CAWSFFGRATYNEQFF. The CDR3 nucleotides read TGTGCCTGGAGTTTCTTCGGGAGGGCAACCTACAATGAGCAGTTCTTC.

This chain connects TRBV7-2 to TRBJ1-3, with TRBD1 matching over 7 bases. V dropped 3 bases and J dropped 0; count of bases not matched to a gene: 5. The CDR3 has 16 residues. Germline CDR1 SGHTA, CDR2 FQGNSA. In nucleotides, the CDR3 is TGTGCCAGCAGCTTCACACAGGGGTCCTCTGGAAACACCATATATTTT. Translated, it gives CASSFTQGSSGNTIYF.